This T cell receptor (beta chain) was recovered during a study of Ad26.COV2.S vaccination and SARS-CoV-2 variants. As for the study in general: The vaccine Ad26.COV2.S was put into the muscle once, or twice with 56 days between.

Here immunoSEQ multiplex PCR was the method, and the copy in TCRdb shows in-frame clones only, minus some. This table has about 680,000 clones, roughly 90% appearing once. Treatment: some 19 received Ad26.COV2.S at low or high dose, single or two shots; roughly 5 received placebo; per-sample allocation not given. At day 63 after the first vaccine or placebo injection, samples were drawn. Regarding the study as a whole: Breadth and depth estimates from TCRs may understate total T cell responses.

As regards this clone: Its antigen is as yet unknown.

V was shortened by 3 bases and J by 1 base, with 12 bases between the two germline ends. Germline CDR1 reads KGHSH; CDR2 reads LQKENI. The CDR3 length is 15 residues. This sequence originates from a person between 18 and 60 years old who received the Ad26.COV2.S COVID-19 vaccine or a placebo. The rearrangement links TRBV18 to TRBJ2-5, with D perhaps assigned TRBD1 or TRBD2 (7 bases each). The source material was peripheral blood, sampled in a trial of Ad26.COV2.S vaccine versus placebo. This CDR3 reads CASSPPGGVQETQYF. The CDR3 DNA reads TGTGCCAGCTCACCTCCAGGGGGGGTCCAAGAGACCCAGTACTTC.